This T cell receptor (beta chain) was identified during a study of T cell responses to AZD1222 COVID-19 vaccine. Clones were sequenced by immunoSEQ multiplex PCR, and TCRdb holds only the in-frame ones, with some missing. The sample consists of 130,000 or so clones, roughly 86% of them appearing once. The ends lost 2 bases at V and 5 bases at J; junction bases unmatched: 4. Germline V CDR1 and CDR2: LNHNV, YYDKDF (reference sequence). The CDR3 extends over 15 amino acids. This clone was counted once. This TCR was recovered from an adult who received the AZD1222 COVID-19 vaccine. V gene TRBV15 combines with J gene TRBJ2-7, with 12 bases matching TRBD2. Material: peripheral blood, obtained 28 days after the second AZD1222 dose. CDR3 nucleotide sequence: TGTGCCACCAGCAGAACTAGCGGGAGGCCCCACGAGCAGTACTTC. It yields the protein CATSRTSGRPHEQYF.